These T cell receptor beta chains were read from a single sample in a study of monozygotic twins with cystic fibrosis. Repertoires were generated with immunoSEQ multiplex PCR, while TCRdb's copy carries only in-frame clones and drops some. The table includes about 8,000 clones, about 93% detected once. The sample taken for sequencing was blood. These receptors came from a boy aged 2 to 10 with cystic fibrosis. CDR3s include the opening cysteine and the closing phenylalanine or tryptophan. D genes are given only for firm matches. Size is omitted from some rows. Given values are once, few, many or a class for expanded clones.

V gene: TRBV6-1
D gene: TRBD2
J gene: TRBJ2-2
clone size: .
CDR3 protein: CATGLASGGELFF
CDR3 DNA: TGTGCCACGGGACTAGCCTCGGGCGGGGAGCTGTTTTTT

V gene: TRBV6-6
D gene: .
J gene: TRBJ1-5
clone size: .
CDR3 protein: CASSYSAGVNQPQHF
CDR3 DNA: TGTGCCAGCAGTTACTCGGCAGGAGTCAATCAGCCCCAGCATTTT

V gene: TRBV7-9
D gene: TRBD2
J gene: TRBJ2-1
clone size: once
CDR3 protein: CASSRPPLAASYNEQFF
CDR3 DNA: TGTGCCAGCAGCCGACCCCCACTAGCGGCCTCCTACAATGAGCAGTTCTTC

V gene: TRBV27
D gene: TRBD1
J gene: TRBJ1-1
clone size: .
CDR3 protein: CASRPGTGEIGAFF
CDR3 DNA: TGTGCCAGCAGGCCCGGGACAGGGGAGATTGGAGCTTTCTTT

V gene: TRBV5-6
D gene: .
J gene: TRBJ1-4
clone size: once
CDR3 protein: CASSPGGAATNEKLFF
CDR3 DNA: TGTGCCAGCAGCCCTGGTGGGGCTGCAACTAATGAAAAACTGTTTTTT

V gene: TRBV9
D gene: .
J gene: TRBJ2-3
clone size: .
CDR3 protein: CASSPPLGGDTQYF
CDR3 DNA: TGTGCCAGCAGCCCTCCCCTAGGGGGGGACACGCAGTATTTT

V gene: TRBV29-1
D gene: TRBD1
J gene: TRBJ1-4
clone size: .
CDR3 protein: CSVPGQGNLTNEKLFF
CDR3 DNA: TGCAGCGTCCCTGGACAGGGAAACTTAACTAATGAAAAACTGTTTTTT

V gene: TRBV4-2
D gene: .
J gene: TRBJ2-3
clone size: .
CDR3 protein: CASSLGLEPGSSSTDTQYF
CDR3 DNA: TGTGCCAGCAGCCTAGGACTGGAGCCGGGTAGTTCTAGCACAGATACGCAGTATTTT

V gene: TRBV7-9
D gene: TRBD1
J gene: TRBJ1-4
clone size: .
CDR3 protein: CASSGTGKEKLFF
CDR3 DNA: TGTGCCAGCAGCGGGACAGGGAAGGAAAAACTGTTTTTT

V gene: TRBV7-2
D gene: TRBD1
J gene: TRBJ1-2
clone size: .
CDR3 protein: CASSFGQGLYGYTF
CDR3 DNA: TGTGCCAGCAGCTTTGGACAGGGTTTGTATGGCTACACCTTC

V gene: TRBV6-5
D gene: .
J gene: TRBJ2-1
clone size: .
CDR3 protein: CASRPRPNNEQFF
CDR3 DNA: TGTGCCAGCAGGCCCCGACCGAACAATGAGCAGTTCTTC

V gene: TRBV7-9
D gene: .
J gene: TRBJ1-1
clone size: .
CDR3 protein: CASSLALGGEAFF
CDR3 DNA: TGTGCCAGCAGCTTAGCCCTCGGTGGTGAAGCTTTCTTT

V gene: TRBV7-2
D gene: .
J gene: TRBJ2-1
clone size: once
CDR3 protein: CASSLGMDNSYNEQFF
CDR3 DNA: TGTGCCAGCAGCTTAGGGATGGATAATTCCTACAATGAGCAGTTCTTC

V gene: TRBV10-2
D gene: .
J gene: TRBJ1-2
clone size: few
CDR3 protein: CASSDRVDLNYGYTF
CDR3 DNA: TGCGCCAGCAGTGACCGGGTCGATCTGAACTATGGCTACACCTTC

V gene: TRBV7-8
D gene: .
J gene: TRBJ2-3
clone size: .
CDR3 protein: CASSLMGADTQYF
CDR3 DNA: TGTGCCAGCAGCTTAATGGGGGCAGATACGCAGTATTTT

V gene: TRBV11-3
D gene: .
J gene: TRBJ1-1
clone size: once
CDR3 protein: CASSLEQGRHTEAFF
CDR3 DNA: TGTGCCAGCAGCTTAGAACAGGGACGGCACACTGAAGCTTTCTTT

V gene: TRBV7-9
D gene: .
J gene: TRBJ1-5
clone size: .
CDR3 protein: CASSGNSHSNQPQHF
CDR3 DNA: TGTGCCAGCAGCGGTAACTCTCATAGCAATCAGCCCCAGCATTTT

V gene: TRBV7-9
D gene: TRBD1
J gene: TRBJ2-1
clone size: .
CDR3 protein: CASSLERTGISYNEQFF
CDR3 DNA: TGTGCCAGCAGCTTAGAAAGGACAGGAATCTCCTACAATGAGCAGTTCTTC

V gene: TRBV5-1
D gene: .
J gene: TRBJ1-1
clone size: .
CDR3 protein: CASSLVGFSRTNTEAFF
CDR3 DNA: TGCGCCAGCAGCTTGGTGGGGTTCAGCAGGACGAACACTGAAGCTTTCTTT

V gene: TRBV13
D gene: TRBD1
J gene: TRBJ2-3
clone size: .
CDR3 protein: CASSFTRDRSTDTQYF
CDR3 DNA: TGTGCCAGCAGCTTCACCCGGGACAGGTCAACAGATACGCAGTATTTT

V gene: TRBV6-5
D gene: .
J gene: TRBJ1-1
clone size: .
CDR3 protein: CASSRGGNTEAFF
CDR3 DNA: TGTGCCAGCAGCCGCGGGGGGAACACTGAAGCTTTCTTT

V gene: TRBV6-1
D gene: .
J gene: TRBJ2-7
clone size: once
CDR3 protein: CASESGGSSYEQYF
CDR3 DNA: TGTGCCAGCGAATCCGGGGGATCCTCCTACGAGCAGTACTTC

V gene: TRBV7-9
D gene: .
J gene: TRBJ2-5
clone size: .
CDR3 protein: CASSLAGPGPETQYF
CDR3 DNA: TGTGCCAGCAGCTTAGCAGGACCCGGGCCAGAGACCCAGTACTTC

V gene: TRBV4-1
D gene: .
J gene: TRBJ2-1
clone size: .
CDR3 protein: CASSQSGGRDNEQFF
CDR3 DNA: TGCGCCAGCAGCCAATCGGGCGGGCGGGACAATGAGCAGTTCTTC

V gene: TRBV11-3
D gene: TRBD1
J gene: TRBJ1-2
clone size: .
CDR3 protein: CASSLGPFGRGQDTF
CDR3 DNA: TGTGCCAGCAGCTTAGGACCGTTCGGCAGGGGACAGGACACCTTC

V gene: TRBV9
D gene: .
J gene: TRBJ2-5
clone size: once
CDR3 protein: CASSVGARETQYF
CDR3 DNA: TGTGCCAGCAGCGTAGGGGCCAGGGAGACCCAGTACTTC

V gene: TRBV7-8
D gene: .
J gene: TRBJ1-1
clone size: .
CDR3 protein: CASSLGGGGTEAFF
CDR3 DNA: TGTGCCAGCAGCTTAGGAGGGGGTGGCACTGAAGCTTTCTTT

V gene: TRBV7-3
D gene: TRBD2
J gene: TRBJ2-3
clone size: .
CDR3 protein: CASSLAGGTDTQYF
CDR3 DNA: TGTGCCAGCAGCTTAGCGGGGGGCACAGATACGCAGTATTTT

V gene: TRBV6-5
D gene: TRBD1
J gene: TRBJ1-1
clone size: .
CDR3 protein: CASSLQQGGGTEAFF
CDR3 DNA: TGTGCCAGCAGTCTTCAACAGGGGGGAGGCACTGAAGCTTTCTTT

V gene: TRBV11-2
D gene: .
J gene: TRBJ2-3
clone size: .
CDR3 protein: CASSLQEAIDTQYF
CDR3 DNA: TGTGCCAGCAGCTTGCAGGAGGCAATAGATACGCAGTATTTT

V gene: TRBV5-1
D gene: .
J gene: TRBJ2-5
clone size: .
CDR3 protein: CASTGTQETQYF
CDR3 DNA: TGCGCCAGCACCGGCACCCAAGAGACCCAGTACTTC

V gene: TRBV2
D gene: TRBD1
J gene: TRBJ2-7
clone size: .
CDR3 protein: CASSDGQDEQYF
CDR3 DNA: TGTGCCAGCAGTGACGGACAGGACGAGCAGTACTTC

V gene: TRBV5-6
D gene: .
J gene: TRBJ1-4
clone size: .
CDR3 protein: CASSLMGPANEKLFF
CDR3 DNA: TGTGCCAGCAGCCTTATGGGGCCCGCTAATGAAAAACTGTTTTTT

V gene: TRBV19
D gene: .
J gene: TRBJ2-1
clone size: .
CDR3 protein: CASSITRDNEQFF
CDR3 DNA: TGTGCCAGTAGTATAACAAGGGACAATGAGCAGTTCTTC

V gene: TRBV7-2
D gene: .
J gene: TRBJ2-6
clone size: .
CDR3 protein: CASSLPGANVLTF
CDR3 DNA: TGTGCCAGCAGCTTACCCGGGGCCAACGTCCTGACTTTC

V gene: TRBV4-3
D gene: .
J gene: TRBJ2-7
clone size: .
CDR3 protein: CASSQPVGGKVVYF
CDR3 DNA: TGCGCCAGCAGCCAACCCGTGGGCGGTAAAGTTGTGTACTTC

V gene: TRBV15
D gene: .
J gene: TRBJ1-4
clone size: once
CDR3 protein: CATSRDRRGFEKLFF
CDR3 DNA: TGTGCCACCAGCAGAGATAGGCGGGGGTTTGAAAAACTGTTTTTT